This T cell receptor (beta chain) derives from a study of early T cells in non-severe SARS-CoV-2 infection. Study context: Chains were unpaired, as sequencing was done on bulk RNA from unsorted whole blood.

MiXCR, applied by TCRdb to the 5' RACE reads, yields one record per CDR3 protein. Altogether about 84,000 distinct CDR3 sequences are present, roughly 12% being singletons, with the ten largest covering about 2.7%. The sample was whole blood. The origin of this receptor is an adult who was a healthcare worker with PCR-confirmed SARS-CoV-2 infection or an uninfected control (not recorded which).

The CDR3 protein is CASSPYAANTGELFF. CDR3 DNA: TGTGCCAGCTCTCCATACGCGGCGAACACCGGGGAGCTGTTTTTT. This chain connects TRBV2 to TRBJ2-2; D not resolved. Trimming left V 8 bases short and J 0 bases short, with 13 bases between. Germline assignment: CDR1 SNHLY and CDR2 FYNNEI. The CDR3 extends over 15 amino acids.